This TCR beta chain originates from a study of tumor and adjacent non-tumor tissue in lung cancer. A modified ARM-PCR protocol with three rounds of nested PCR amplified TCRbeta. Each CDR3 protein is one row after TCRdb ran MiXCR on the multiplex PCR reads. The sample has about 100,000 distinct CDR3 sequences, 55% to 65% seen once. Study results and limitations: Top 100 clones took a larger repertoire share in normal lung. Compared with tumor, normal lung showed significantly lower TCR diversity. Tumor TCR diversity, when higher, was linked to shorter survival.

This sample's RNA came from whole unsorted tissue. More than 3 cm separated this lung sample from the edge of the tumor. To note about this clonotype: Its antigen remains unidentified.

Sequenced sample: distant non-tumor lung tissue. This clonotype was obtained from a man aged 25 to 40 with non-small cell lung cancer.

The DNA for the CDR3 is TGTGCCAGCAGCTTAGAGAGCGGGGGGGCCAGGCCCTACGAGCAGTACTTC. This encodes CASSLESGGARPYEQYF. The J gene is TRBJ2-7, the V gene TRBV7-2; 10 nucleotides agree with TRBD2. Trimming cost V 1 base and J 2 bases; bases outside gene matches: 8. This CDR3 contains 17 residues. Germline V CDR1 and CDR2: SGHTA, FQGNSA.